This T cell receptor beta chain was captured by sequencing in a study of cytomegalovirus exposure and HLA in healthy donors. Study in general: Inside one of the first data releases sat about 85 million unique TCRs taken from HLA-typed donors.

A multiplex PCR was run with 60 Vbeta primers and 13 Jbeta primers. Clones were read by immunoSEQ multiplex PCR, and TCRdb kept only the in-frame ones, dropping some. The table shows approximately 210,000 clones, with around 83% occurring only once. Germline V lookup: CDR1 SNHLY, CDR2 FYNNEI. V dropped 5 bases and J dropped 2; count of bases not matched to a gene: 13. There are 18 residues in the CDR3. Donors likely had unrecorded immune exposures despite being nominally healthy when sampled. This chain links TRBV2 with TRBJ2-3; 10 bases match TRBD1. Source material: PBMCs. This sequence was found in a woman between 40 and 50 years old in good health and CMV-seronegative. Here the CDR3 DNA reads TGTGCCAGCAGTTTTGGGACAGGGGTTGGTAGACTCACAGATACGCAGTATTTT. It yields the protein CASSFGTGVGRLTDTQYF.